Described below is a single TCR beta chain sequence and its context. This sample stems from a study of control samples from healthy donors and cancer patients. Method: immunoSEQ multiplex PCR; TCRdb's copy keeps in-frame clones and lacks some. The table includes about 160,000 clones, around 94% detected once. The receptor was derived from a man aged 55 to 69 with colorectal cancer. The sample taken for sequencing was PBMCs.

The CDR3 reads CAISVGTGKYGYTF. CDR3 coding DNA: TGTGCCATCAGTGTAGGAACAGGAAAATATGGCTACACCTTC. V is TRBV10-3 and J is TRBJ1-2; possible D gene TRBD1, 5 bases. V was trimmed by 4 bases and J by 5 bases, leaving 14 bases between them. CDR3 length equals 14 residues. Germline CDR1 and CDR2: ENHRY and SYGVKD.